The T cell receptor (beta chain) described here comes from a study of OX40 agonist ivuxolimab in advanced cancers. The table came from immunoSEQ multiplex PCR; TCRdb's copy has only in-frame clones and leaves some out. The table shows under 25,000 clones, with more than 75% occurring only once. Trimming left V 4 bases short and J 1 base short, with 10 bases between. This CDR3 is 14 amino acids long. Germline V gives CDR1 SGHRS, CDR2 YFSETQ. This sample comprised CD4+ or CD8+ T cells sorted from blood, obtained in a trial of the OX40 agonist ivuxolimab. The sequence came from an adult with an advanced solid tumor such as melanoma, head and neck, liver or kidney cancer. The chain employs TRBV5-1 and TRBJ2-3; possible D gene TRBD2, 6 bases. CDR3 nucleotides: TGCGCCAGCAGCCCATGGGGGGGCACAGATACGCAGTATTTT. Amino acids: CASSPWGGTDTQYF.